The text below deals with one T cell receptor beta chain. Its matching antigen is unknown. This entry is derived from a study of CD8+ T cells in alopecia areata. Study results and caveats: Against the mouse data, patients shared TCRs less clearly, possibly for HLA reasons.

RNA was isolated and reverse transcribed to cDNA, the sequencing template. Here immunoSEQ multiplex PCR was the method, and the copy in TCRdb shows in-frame clones only, minus some. Of about 150,000 clones listed, around 57% are singletons. V gave up 4 bases and J gave up 1 base, with 11 bases separating them. CDR3 length: 15 amino acids. Germline-derived CDR1 and CDR2 are SGHRS and YFSETQ. The receptor was derived from a human donor in good health. The chain recombines TRBV5-1 with TRBJ2-2; perhaps TRBD1 as D (6 bases). Material for sequencing was CD4+ T cells sorted from blood. The CDR3 loop reads CASSVLRGNTGELFF. CDR3 in DNA: TGCGCCAGCAGCGTCCTCAGGGGGAACACCGGGGAGCTGTTTTTT.